A selection of T cell receptor beta chains follows, all from one sample in a study of T cells in Graves' hyperthyroidism and ophthalmopathy. From the multiplex PCR reads, TCRdb called clonotypes with MiXCR, one entry per CDR3 protein. The table lists 500,000 to 650,000 distinct CDR3 sequences, 14% of them singletons. Sequencing input: blood. The receptors were gathered from a woman between 50 and 59 years old with Graves' ophthalmopathy. Both conserved end residues are part of each CDR3. The order of the fields is V gene, CDR3 length, D gene, clone size, J gene, CDR3 DNA, CDR3 protein. D genes are given only for firm matches. Clone size, where shown, is once, few, many, or a class for clones that have expanded.

TRBV14,14,.,.,TRBJ2-2,TGTGCCAGCAGCCAAGGTCCTAGATCCGGGGAGCTGTTTTTT,CASSQGPRSGELFF
TRBV13,17,.,few,TRBJ2-1,TGTGCCAGCAGCTCAAGTGAGACTAGTAGAGTTTGGGATGAGCAGTTCTTC,CASSSSETSRVWDEQFF
TRBV12-3/TRBV12-4,15,.,many,TRBJ1-5,TGTGCCAGCAGTTCCTCTGGGGCGGTCAATCAGCCCCAGCATTTT,CASSSSGAVNQPQHF
TRBV6-1,15,.,many,TRBJ2-7,TGTGCCAGCAGTGACCCCGGGACGGCGTCCTACGAGCAGTACTTC,CASSDPGTASYEQYF
TRBV28,15,.,many,TRBJ2-4,TGTGCCAGCAGTTTACCCTTGGGGATTCGGAACATTCAGTACTTC,CASSLPLGIRNIQYF
TRBV20-1,12,.,many,TRBJ2-1,TGCAGTGCTAGTCGGGATTACAATGAGCAGTTCTTC,CSASRDYNEQFF
TRBV18,15,TRBD1,many,TRBJ2-4,TGTGCCAGCTCACCAATGGACAGGGCAGGGGGCATTCAGTACTTC,CASSPMDRAGGIQYF
TRBV11-3,15,TRBD1,many,TRBJ1-1,TGTGCCAGCAGCTCCCACAGGGGCTCGAACACTGAAGCTTTCTTT,CASSSHRGSNTEAFF
TRBV20-1,14,TRBD1,.,TRBJ2-7,TGCAGTGCTAGAGCCCCGGACAGGGGGGACGAGCAGTACTTC,CSARAPDRGDEQYF
TRBV20-1,16,.,few,TRBJ1-2,TGCAGTGCTAGAGGGGATTTAGTCCGGATCCCCGATGGCTACACCTTC,CSARGDLVRIPDGYTF
TRBV5-1,15,.,few,TRBJ2-1,TGCGCCAGCAGCTTGGGTCGGGTCTCTTACAATGAGCAGTTCTTC,CASSLGRVSYNEQFF
TRBV7-6,15,TRBD2,many,TRBJ2-3,TGTGCCAGCAGCCAGAGGGGCGGGAGTGATCATACGCAGTATTTT,CASSQRGGSDHTQYF
TRBV11-2,14,TRBD1,many,TRBJ2-7,TGTGCCAGCAGCTCCCTCGGGACAGCCTACGAGCAGTACTTC,CASSSLGTAYEQYF